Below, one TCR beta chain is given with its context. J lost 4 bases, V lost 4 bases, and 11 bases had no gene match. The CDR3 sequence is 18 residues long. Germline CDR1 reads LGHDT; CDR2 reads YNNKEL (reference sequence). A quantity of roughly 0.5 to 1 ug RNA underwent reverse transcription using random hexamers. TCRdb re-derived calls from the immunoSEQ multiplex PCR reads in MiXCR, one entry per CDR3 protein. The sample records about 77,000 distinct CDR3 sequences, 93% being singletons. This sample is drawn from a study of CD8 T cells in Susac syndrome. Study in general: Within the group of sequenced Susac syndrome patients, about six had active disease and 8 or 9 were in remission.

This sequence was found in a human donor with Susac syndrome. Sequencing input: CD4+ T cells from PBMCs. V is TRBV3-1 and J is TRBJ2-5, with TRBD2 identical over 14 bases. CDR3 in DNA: TGTGCCAGCAGCCCAATTTTGACTAGCGGGGGGGCCCGAGAGACCCAGTACTTC. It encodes CASSPILTSGGARETQYF.